These T cell receptor beta chains were read from a single sample in a study of blood T cell repertoires in COVID-19. Clones were read by immunoSEQ multiplex PCR, and TCRdb kept only the in-frame ones, dropping some. The profile shows around 360,000 clones, roughly 87% of them singletons. The sample was PBMCs or T cells enriched from blood (not recorded which). The receptor set was obtained from a woman between 25 and 40 years old who had recovered from COVID-19. Both conserved end residues are part of each CDR3. Fields, in order: clone size, V gene, J gene, D gene, CDR3 DNA, CDR3 protein. The D gene is left open where the match is weak. Size is omitted from some rows. Given values are once, few, many or a class for expanded clones.

size: NA; V: TRBV27; J: TRBJ2-7; D: TRBD1; DNA: TGTGCCAGCAGTCCGTGGGGACAGGCTGCCTACGAGCAGTACTTC; CDR3: CASSPWGQAAYEQYF
size: NA; V: TRBV20-1; J: TRBJ1-1; D: TRBD1; DNA: TGCAGTGCTAGTGTCGCCGGGACAGGGGTATCTGAAGCTTTCTTT; CDR3: CSASVAGTGVSEAFF
size: NA; V: TRBV27; J: TRBJ1-2; D: NA; DNA: TGTGCCAGCACCCCGATCGGGGGGACTACAAACTATGGCTACACCTTC; CDR3: CASTPIGGTTNYGYTF
size: NA; V: TRBV7-2; J: TRBJ2-3; D: TRBD1; DNA: TGTGCCAGCAGTTTGACAGGGGCTAGCACAGATACGCAGTATTTT; CDR3: CASSLTGASTDTQYF
size: NA; V: TRBV7-9; J: TRBJ1-1; D: NA; DNA: TGTGCCAGCAGCTTAGCTTACAGAAACACTGAAGCTTTCTTT; CDR3: CASSLAYRNTEAFF
size: NA; V: TRBV28; J: TRBJ1-2; D: NA; DNA: TGTGCCAGCAGTTTACTGCCAGGGGAAGGCTATGGCTACACCTTC; CDR3: CASSLLPGEGYGYTF
size: NA; V: TRBV18; J: TRBJ2-1; D: NA; DNA: TGTGCCAGCTCACCGACGACTGGTGAGCAGTTCTTC; CDR3: CASSPTTGEQFF
size: once; V: TRBV24-1; J: TRBJ1-2; D: TRBD1; DNA: TGTGCCACCAGTGAAACGGACAGGGATCGGGGCTACACCTTC; CDR3: CATSETDRDRGYTF
size: few; V: TRBV6-1; J: TRBJ2-7; D: NA; DNA: TGTGCCAGCAGTGAAGACTGGGAGACCTACGAGCAGTACTTC; CDR3: CASSEDWETYEQYF
size: NA; V: TRBV6-5; J: TRBJ2-2; D: TRBD1; DNA: TGTGCCAGCAAAGTTGAGGGGGCGAACGGGGAGCTGTTTTTT; CDR3: CASKVEGANGELFF
size: NA; V: TRBV19; J: TRBJ1-1; D: NA; DNA: TGTGCCAGTAGTGTATGGGCCCCGAACACTGAAGCTTTCTTT; CDR3: CASSVWAPNTEAFF
size: NA; V: TRBV7-9; J: TRBJ2-3; D: TRBD2; DNA: TGTGCCAGCAGCACGGGACTAGCGGGGGCCTCAGATACGCAGTATTTT; CDR3: CASSTGLAGASDTQYF
size: NA; V: TRBV27; J: TRBJ2-7; D: NA; DNA: TGTGCCAGCAGTTTATCGTTTTCCCTCGAGCAGTACTTC; CDR3: CASSLSFSLEQYF
size: NA; V: TRBV19; J: TRBJ1-3; D: TRBD1; DNA: TGTGCCAGTAGTATTCGGACAGGGCGGAACACCATATATTTT; CDR3: CASSIRTGRNTIYF
size: NA; V: TRBV7-3; J: TRBJ2-1; D: TRBD2; DNA: TGTGCCAGCAGCTCTCGGACTAGTGAGCAGTTCTTC; CDR3: CASSSRTSEQFF
size: NA; V: TRBV4-2; J: TRBJ1-4; D: NA; DNA: TGTGCCAGCAGCCAAGAGACAGCCGCCAACTCTAATGAAAAACTGTTTTTT; CDR3: CASSQETAANSNEKLFF
size: NA; V: TRBV15; J: TRBJ1-3; D: NA; DNA: TGTGCCACCAGCAGAGATGTGGGGGGCTCTGGAAACACCATATATTTT; CDR3: CATSRDVGGSGNTIYF
size: NA; V: TRBV7-8; J: TRBJ1-1; D: NA; DNA: TGTGCCAGCAGCTTAGGTCGGACAAAGAACACTGAAGCTTTCTTT; CDR3: CASSLGRTKNTEAFF
size: NA; V: TRBV2; J: TRBJ1-4; D: NA; DNA: TGTGCCAGCAGTGAGGACAGAACTAATGAAAAACTGTTTTTT; CDR3: CASSEDRTNEKLFF